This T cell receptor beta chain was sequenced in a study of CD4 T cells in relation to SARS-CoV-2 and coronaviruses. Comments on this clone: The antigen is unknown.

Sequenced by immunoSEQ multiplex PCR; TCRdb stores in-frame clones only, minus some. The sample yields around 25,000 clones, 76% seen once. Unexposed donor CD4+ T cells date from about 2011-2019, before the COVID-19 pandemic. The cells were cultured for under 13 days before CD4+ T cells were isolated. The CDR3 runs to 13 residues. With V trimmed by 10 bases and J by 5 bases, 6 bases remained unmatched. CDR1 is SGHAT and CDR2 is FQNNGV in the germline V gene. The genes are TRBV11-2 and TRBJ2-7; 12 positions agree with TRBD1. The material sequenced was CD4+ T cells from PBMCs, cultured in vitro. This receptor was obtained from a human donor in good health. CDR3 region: CAIGTGGFHEQYF. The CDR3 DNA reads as TGTGCCATCGGGACAGGGGGCTTCCACGAGCAGTACTTC.